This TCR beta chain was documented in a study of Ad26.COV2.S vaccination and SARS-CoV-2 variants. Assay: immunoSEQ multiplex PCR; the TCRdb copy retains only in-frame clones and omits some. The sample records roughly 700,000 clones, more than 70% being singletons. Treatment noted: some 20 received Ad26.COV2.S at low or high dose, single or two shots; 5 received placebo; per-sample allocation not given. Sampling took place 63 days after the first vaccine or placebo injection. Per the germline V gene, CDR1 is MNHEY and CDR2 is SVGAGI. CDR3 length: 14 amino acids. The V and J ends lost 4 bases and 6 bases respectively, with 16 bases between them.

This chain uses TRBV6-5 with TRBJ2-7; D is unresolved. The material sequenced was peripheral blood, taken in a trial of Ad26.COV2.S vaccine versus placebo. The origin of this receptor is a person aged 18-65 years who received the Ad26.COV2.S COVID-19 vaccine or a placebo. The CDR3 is CASSSPRVVREQYF. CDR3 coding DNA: TGTGCCAGCAGTTCCCCAAGGGTGGTCCGCGAGCAGTACTTC.